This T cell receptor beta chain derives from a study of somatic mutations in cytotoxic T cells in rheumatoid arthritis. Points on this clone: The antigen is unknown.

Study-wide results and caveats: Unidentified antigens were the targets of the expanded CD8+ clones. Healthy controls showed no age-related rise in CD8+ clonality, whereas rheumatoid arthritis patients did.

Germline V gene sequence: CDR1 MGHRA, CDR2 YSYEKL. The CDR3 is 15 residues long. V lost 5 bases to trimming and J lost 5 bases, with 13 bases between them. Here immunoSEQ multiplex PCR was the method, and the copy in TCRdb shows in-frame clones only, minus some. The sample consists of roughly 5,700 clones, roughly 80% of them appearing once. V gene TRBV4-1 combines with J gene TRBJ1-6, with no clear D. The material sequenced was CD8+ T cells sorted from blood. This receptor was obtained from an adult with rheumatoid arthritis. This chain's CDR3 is CASSSRRVNNSPLHF. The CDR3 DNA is TGCGCCAGCAGCTCCCGACGGGTCAATAATTCACCCCTCCACTTT.